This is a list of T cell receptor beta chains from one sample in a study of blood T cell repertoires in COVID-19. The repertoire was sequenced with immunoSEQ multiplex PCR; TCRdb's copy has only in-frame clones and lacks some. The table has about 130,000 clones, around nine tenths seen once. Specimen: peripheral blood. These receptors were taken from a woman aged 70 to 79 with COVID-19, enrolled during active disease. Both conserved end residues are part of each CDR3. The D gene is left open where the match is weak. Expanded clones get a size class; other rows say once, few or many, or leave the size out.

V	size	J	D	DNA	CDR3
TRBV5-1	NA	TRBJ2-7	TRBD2	TGCGCCAGCAGCCCGACAAGTAGCGGGTCCCACTCCTACGAGCAGTACTTC	CASSPTSSGSHSYEQYF
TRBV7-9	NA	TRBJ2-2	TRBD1	TGTGCCAGCAGCTTATCCGGTTTCGGGACAGGGGGTACCGGGGAGCTGTTTTTT	CASSLSGFGTGGTGELFF
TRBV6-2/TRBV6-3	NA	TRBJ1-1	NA	TGTGCCAGCAGCTCCCCGACACGGAACACTGAAGCTTTCTTT	CASSSPTRNTEAFF
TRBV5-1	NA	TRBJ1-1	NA	TGCGCCAGCAGCTCCCCGGGGAACACTGAAGCTTTCTTT	CASSSPGNTEAFF
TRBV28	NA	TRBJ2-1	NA	TGTGCCAGCAGTCTCCAGGGGCACAATGAGCAGTTCTTC	CASSLQGHNEQFF
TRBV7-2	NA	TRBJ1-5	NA	TGTGCCAGCAGCATTGGGGCTCAGCCCCAGCATTTT	CASSIGAQPQHF
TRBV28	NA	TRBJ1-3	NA	TGTGCCAGCAGTTCCGCCGGGGGGAGCTCTGGAAACACCATATATTTT	CASSSAGGSSGNTIYF
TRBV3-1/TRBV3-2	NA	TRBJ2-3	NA	TGTGCCAGCAGCCATCGCGGAACTAGAATGGATACGCAGTATTTT	CASSHRGTRMDTQYF
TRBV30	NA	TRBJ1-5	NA	TGTGCCTGGAGTGTAAGAGGGTTCAGTCAGCCCCAGCATTTT	CAWSVRGFSQPQHF
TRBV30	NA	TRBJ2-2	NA	TGTGCCTGGAGTGTACTACAGGAGGGGACCGGGGAGCTGTTTTTT	CAWSVLQEGTGELFF
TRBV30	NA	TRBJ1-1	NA	TGTGCCTGGAACGGTGGGGCGGCGAACACTGAAGCTTTCTTT	CAWNGGAANTEAFF
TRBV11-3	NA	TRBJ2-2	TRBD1	TGTGCCAGCAGCCCCCAGGGGGACACCGGGGAGCTGTTTTTT	CASSPQGDTGELFF
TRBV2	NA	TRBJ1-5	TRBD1	TGTGCCAGCAGGGGACAGGGAGATAGCAATCAGCCCCAGCATTTT	CASRGQGDSNQPQHF
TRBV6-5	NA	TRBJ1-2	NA	TGTGCCAGCAGTTACTCGGTTAGAACCTATGGCTACACCTTC	CASSYSVRTYGYTF
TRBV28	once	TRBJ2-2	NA	TGTGCCAGCAGTCTTGGGGGGTGGAACACCGGGGAGCTGTTTTTT	CASSLGGWNTGELFF
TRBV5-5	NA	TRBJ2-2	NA	TGTGCCAGCAGCTTCCGAGGGGGTCGAGACACCGGGGAGCTGTTTTTT	CASSFRGGRDTGELFF
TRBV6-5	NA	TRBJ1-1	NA	TGTGCCAGCAGTTACTCGATACCGGGGGGGGTCACTGAAGCTTTCTTT	CASSYSIPGGVTEAFF
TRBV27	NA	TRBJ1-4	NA	TGTGCCAACCACCCACCCCGTGCGTCAACTAATGAAAAACTGTTTTTT	CANHPPRASTNEKLFF
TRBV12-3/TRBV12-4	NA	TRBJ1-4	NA	TGTGCCAGCAGTGCCCCCCGGGGTGAAAAACTGTTTTTT	CASSAPRGEKLFF
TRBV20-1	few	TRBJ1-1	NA	TGCAGTGCCGACAAAGGCACTGAAGCTTTCTTT	CSADKGTEAFF
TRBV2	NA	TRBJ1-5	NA	TGTGCCAGCAGTATCGAACAGGGTCATCAGCCCCAGCATTTT	CASSIEQGHQPQHF
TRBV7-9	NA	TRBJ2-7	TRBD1	TGTGCCAGCAGCTTACCGGTTACGGGACAGGGGGCTTACGAGCAGTACTTC	CASSLPVTGQGAYEQYF
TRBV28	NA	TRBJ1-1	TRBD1	TGTGCCAGCAAACGGACCAACAGGGGTGAAGCTTTCTTT	CASKRTNRGEAFF
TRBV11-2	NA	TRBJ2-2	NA	TGTGCCAGCAGCTTATCATCGGGGACCGGGGAGCTGTTTTTT	CASSLSSGTGELFF
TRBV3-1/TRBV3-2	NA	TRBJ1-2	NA	TGTGCCAGCAGCCAAGGGACAGCATATGGCTACACCTTC	CASSQGTAYGYTF
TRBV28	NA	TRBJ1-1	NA	TGTGCCAGCAGTTGGCAGGGATCGAGAGCTTTCTTT	CASSWQGSRAFF
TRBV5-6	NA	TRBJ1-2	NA	TGTGCCAGCAGCTCGATTTTCAGGGCCTCTAACTATGGCTACACCTTC	CASSSIFRASNYGYTF
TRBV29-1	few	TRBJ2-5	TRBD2	TGCTGGGTTGGGGGACTGGGGGGGGGAGAGACCCAGTACTTC	CWVGGLGGGETQYF
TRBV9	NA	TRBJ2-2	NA	TGTGCCAGCAGCGTAGTGGGCAGTGGCTTCGCCGGGGAGCTGTTTTTT	CASSVVGSGFAGELFF
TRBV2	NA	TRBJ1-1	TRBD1	TGTGCCAGCAGTCGGGACAGAAGCTACACTGAAGCTTTCTTT	CASSRDRSYTEAFF
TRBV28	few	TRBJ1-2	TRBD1	TGTGCCAGCAGTTTTTCGGGACAGGGAGGTCTCTATGGCTACACCTTC	CASSFSGQGGLYGYTF
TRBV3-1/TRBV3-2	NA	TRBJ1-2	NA	TGTGCCAGCAGCCGCCCGGGAGGAATCTATGGCTACACCTTC	CASSRPGGIYGYTF
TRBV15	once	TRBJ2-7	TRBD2	TGTGCCACCAGCAGAATACCGGGACTAGCGGCAAGCTCCTACGAGCAGTACTTC	CATSRIPGLAASSYEQYF
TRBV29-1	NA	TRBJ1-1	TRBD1	TGCAGCGTTCGGACAGGAATGAACACTGAAGCTTTCTTT	CSVRTGMNTEAFF
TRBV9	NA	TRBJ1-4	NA	TGTGCCAGCAGAGGGGGGGCTAATGAAAAACTGTTTTTT	CASRGGANEKLFF
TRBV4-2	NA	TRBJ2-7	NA	TGTGCCAGCAGCCCGAGGGGGCAGCGGGGGTACTACGAGCAGTACTTC	CASSPRGQRGYYEQYF
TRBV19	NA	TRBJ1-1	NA	TGTGCCAGTAGTAAAGGGGCTCTGGGCACTGAAGCTTTCTTT	CASSKGALGTEAFF
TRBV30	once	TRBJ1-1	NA	TGTGCCTGGAGTGGGGAAAGGGGCACTGAAGCTTTCTTT	CAWSGERGTEAFF
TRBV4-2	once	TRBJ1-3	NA	TGTGCCAGCAGCCAAGAGGGGGGACGGGGCTCTGGAAACACCATATATTTT	CASSQEGGRGSGNTIYF
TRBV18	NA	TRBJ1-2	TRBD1	TGTGCCAGCTCACCCGGGACAGGGGGCAGAAACTATGGCTACACCTTC	CASSPGTGGRNYGYTF
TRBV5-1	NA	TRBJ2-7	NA	TGCGCCAGCAGCTTGGGGGAGGAGGGCGAGCAGTACTTC	CASSLGEEGEQYF
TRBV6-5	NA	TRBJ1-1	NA	TGTGCCAGCAGTTACTCGACAGGTCGTACTGAAGCTTTCTTT	CASSYSTGRTEAFF
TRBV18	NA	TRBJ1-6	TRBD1	TGTGCCAGCTCACCACCCGATCGACAGGGGGGTTCACCCCTCCACTTT	CASSPPDRQGGSPLHF
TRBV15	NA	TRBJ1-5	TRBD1	TGTGCCACCACTGCCGACAGGGGGAATCAGCCCCAGCATTTT	CATTADRGNQPQHF
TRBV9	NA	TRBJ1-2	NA	TGTGCCAGCAGCGTAGTTACTAACTATGGCTACACCTTC	CASSVVTNYGYTF
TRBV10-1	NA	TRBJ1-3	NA	TGCGCCAGCAGTGAGTCGAGCTCTGGAAACACCATATATTTT	CASSESSSGNTIYF
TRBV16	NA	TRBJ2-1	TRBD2	TGTGCCAGCAGCCAACTAGCGGGGGGGCCCTATGAGCAGTTCTTC	CASSQLAGGPYEQFF
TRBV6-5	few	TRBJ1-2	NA	TGTGCCAGCAGTTACCGGGGTGATGGAGGCCTCCGCTTC	CASSYRGDGGLRF
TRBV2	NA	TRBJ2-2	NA	TGTGCCAGCAGTGAAGGTACCGACCGGGGGGCCCTCGGCGGGGAGCTGTTTTTT	CASSEGTDRGALGGELFF
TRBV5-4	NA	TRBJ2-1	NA	TGTGCCAGCAGCAACAAACAGGGCTCCTACAATGAGCAGTTCTTC	CASSNKQGSYNEQFF
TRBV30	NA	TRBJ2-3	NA	TGTGCCTGGAAGTCCGGGGTCGCAGATACGCAGTATTTT	CAWKSGVADTQYF